This T cell receptor (beta chain) came from a study of T cell responses to AZD1222 COVID-19 vaccine. General study points: There were mostly white British donors and more females than males, and clonal diversity was possibly underestimated. AZD1222 recipients seropositive at baseline numbered only five or six. CD4 TCRs covered the whole spike, strongest at regions 160-218 and 743-854. Two AZD1222 doses significantly raised spike-specific TCR breadth and depth over controls.

V lost 3 bases, J lost 5 bases, and 12 bases stayed unmatched. CDR1 is KGHSH and CDR2 is LQKENI in the germline V gene. The CDR3 is 16 residues long. The repertoire was sequenced with immunoSEQ multiplex PCR; TCRdb's copy has only in-frame clones and lacks some. The table includes about 180,000 clones, around 94% detected once. To note about this clone: Antigen: not known.

This TCR derives from an adult in good health. The material was peripheral blood, obtained on day 0 of AZD1222 vaccination. The chain recombines TRBV18 with TRBJ2-7; 8 bases are a match to TRBD1. CDR3 protein: CASSPTPGTGTHEQYF. In DNA form, the CDR3 reads TGTGCCAGCTCACCTACTCCCGGGACAGGTACCCACGAGCAGTACTTC.